This T cell receptor beta chain was identified in a study of long-term antiretroviral therapy in people with HIV. Per individual, the PBMC samples numbered at least one pre-ART and at least two post-ART. Each HIV participant was treated in the United States. V was cut by 4 bases and J by 3 bases, with 6 bases left in between. Germline V gene lookup returns CDR1 MGHDK and CDR2 SYGVNS. The CDR3 has 12 residues. The authors ran the immunoSEQ assay, v3.0, at survey level. A target of about 35,000-55,000 T-cell genomes per sample was set for sequencing. The data were produced by immunoSEQ multiplex PCR, yet TCRdb's version contains in-frame clones alone and is incomplete. The sample shows 17,000 or so clones, 78% of them seen only once.

The TCR was taken from a woman in her forties with HIV. This sequence joins TRBV25-1 and TRBJ1-2; TRBD1 might be the D (5 bases). The material was unsorted PBMCs, obtained less than 3.3 years after starting antiretroviral therapy. The chain's CDR3 is CASSGRDYGYTF. DNA of the CDR3: TGTGCCAGCAGTGGCAGGGACTATGGCTACACCTTC.